The 12 T cell receptor beta chains reported below all come from one sample, sequenced in a study of cytomegalovirus exposure and HLA in healthy donors. Primers for the PCR totalled 60 Vbeta and 13 Jbeta. The method was immunoSEQ multiplex PCR; TCRdb's version includes in-frame clones alone and lacks a portion of them. This table holds tens of thousands of clones. The sequenced sample was PBMCs. Receptors originate from a woman in her sixties in good health and CMV-seronegative.

V and J are TRBV2 and TRBJ2-2, with TRBD1 as a possible D gene (6 bases). The CDR3 totals 15 residues. V lost 6 bases and J 1 base, leaving 12 bases between the germline ends. The germline V gene encodes CDR1 SNHLY and CDR2 FYNNEI. CDR3: CASRVQGGNTGELFF. DNA of the CDR3: TGTGCCAGCAGGGTACAGGGCGGGAACACCGGGGAGCTGTTTTTT.

The gene calls are TRBV2 and TRBJ2-1; TRBD2 aligns across 12 bases. V shed 7 bases, J shed 5 bases, and the junction held 6 bases outside the gene matches. The CDR3 contains 15 residues. The germline V gene has CDR1 SNHLY and CDR2 FYNNEI. The CDR3 DNA follows: TGTGCCAGCACCTTCGGACTAGCGGGAAACAATGAGCAGTTCTTC. Translated: CASTFGLAGNNEQFF.

This rearrangement joins TRBV29-1 to TRBJ2-5; D is possibly TRBD1 (7 bases). V dropped 6 bases and J dropped 4 bases, with 21 bases sitting between them. Germline assignment: CDR1 SQVTM and CDR2 ANQGSEA. This CDR3 is built from 15 residues. Written as DNA, the CDR3 is TGCAGCGTGACCCCCTGGACAGGAGGGGGAGAGACCCAGTACTTC. This sequence encodes CSVTPWTGGGETQYF.

V gene TRBV19 combines with J gene TRBJ2-5; 7 positions match TRBD2. The trim removed 2 bases at V and 13 bases at J, leaving 19 bases unmatched. Germline lookup yields CDR1 LNHDA and CDR2 SQIVND (reference sequence). The CDR3 totals 16 residues. The CDR3: CASSISGRGGSTPPYF. The CDR3, as DNA: TGTGCCAGTAGTATAAGTGGTCGGGGAGGGTCGACACCTCCGTACTTC.

V is TRBV19 and J is TRBJ1-5; 8 positions agree with TRBD1. This CDR3 has 14 amino acids. CDR1 is LNHDA and CDR2 is SQIVND in the germline V gene (reference sequence). Unmatched junction bases numbered 7, after V lost 5 bases and J lost 7 bases. The CDR3 is CASSLTTGGQPQHF. The CDR3 DNA sequence: TGTGCCAGTAGTTTGACTACAGGGGGGCAGCCCCAGCATTTT. Combining the CDR3 with reference TRBV19 and TRBJ1-5 gives the whole variable domain DGGITQSPKYLFRKEGQNVTLSCEQNLNHDAMYWYRQDPGQGLRLIYYSQIVNDFQKGDIAEGYSVSREKKESFPLTVTSAQKNPTAFYLCASSLTTGGQPQHFGDGTRLSIL.

V and J are TRBV7-3 and TRBJ2-7; no clear D gene. Trimming cost V 5 bases and J 0 bases, with 11 bases left between them. The CDR3 spans 14 residues. CDR1 is SGHTA and CDR2 is FQGTGA in the germline V gene. The CDR3 region has the DNA TGTGCCAGCAGCCCCTCACCTAGCTCCTACGAGCAGTACTTC. Protein sequence: CASSPSPSSYEQYF. The variable domain in full, completed from reference TRBV7-3 and TRBJ2-7, reads GAGVSQTPSNKVTEKGKYVELRCDPISGHTALYWYRQSLGQGPEFLIYFQGTGAADDSGLPNDRFFAVRPEGSVSTLKIQRTERGDSAVYLCASSPSPSSYEQYFGPGTRLTVT.

The chain links TRBV7-9 to TRBJ2-1; D unresolved. CDR1 is SEHNR, CDR2 FQNEAQ, per germline (reference sequence). The CDR3 is 16 amino acids. V lost 1 base and J lost 4, with 14 bases in between. The CDR3 is CASSLVGTSNYNEQFF. In DNA form, the CDR3 reads TGTGCCAGCAGCTTAGTGGGCACTTCCAATTACAATGAGCAGTTCTTC. Full variable domain (rest looked up from reference TRBV7-9 and TRBJ2-1): DTGVSQNPRHKITKRGQNVTFRCDPISEHNRLYWYRQTLGQGPEFLTYFQNEAQLEKSRLLSDRFSAERPKGSFSTLEIQRTEQGDSAMYLCASSLVGTSNYNEQFFGPGTRLTVL.

This rearrangement joins TRBV10-3 to TRBJ2-2; TRBD2 matches at 13 bases. The CDR3 loop spans 17 amino acids. Germline CDR1 ENHRY, CDR2 SYGVKD. J gave up 0 bases and V 5 bases, and 3 bases lay outside the gene matches. DNA for the CDR3: TGTGCCATCAGTCGGACTAGCGGGAGCCCGAACACCGGGGAGCTGTTTTTT. Its protein is CAISRTSGSPNTGELFF.

This chain links TRBV7-9 with TRBJ1-2; D might be TRBD1 (6 bases). CDR3 size: 15 residues. The germline V and J ends were trimmed by 8 bases and 4 bases, with 20 bases remaining between them. The germline V gene has CDR1 SEHNR and CDR2 FQNEAQ (reference sequence). The DNA of the CDR3 is TGTGCCAGCGAAACCCCTGAGGACAGCGGCTATGGCTACACCTTC. The encoded protein is CASETPEDSGYGYTF.

This chain's CDR3 is CASRTGTVSNQPQHF. In DNA form, the CDR3 reads TGTGCCAGCAGAACCGGGACAGTTAGCAATCAGCCCCAGCATTTT. The rearrangement joins TRBV27 to TRBJ1-5; TRBD1 matches at 7 bases. The CDR3 contains 15 residues. Trimming removed 6 bases from V and 0 bases from J; junction bases left unmatched: 5. Germline V gives CDR1 MNHEY, CDR2 SMNVEV (reference sequence).

V usage is TRBV7-2 and J usage is TRBJ2-5; D is perhaps TRBD2 (6 bases). The CDR3 consists of 15 residues. V lost 1 base and J 5 bases, leaving 14 bases between the germline ends. From germline, CDR1 is SGHTA and CDR2 FQGNSA. CDR3 residues: CASSLDGGLGETQYF. The CDR3 DNA reads as TGTGCCAGCAGCTTAGATGGGGGACTGGGGGAGACCCAGTACTTC.

Comment on this clone: At one of its ends the junction is not consistent with the germline gene, which may arise from a read error. This chain connects TRBV2 to TRBJ1-2, with D tentatively TRBD1 (6 bases). Germline assignment: CDR1 SNHLY and CDR2 FYNNEI. This CDR3 contains 11 residues. The CDR3 sequence is CASSEGGQSLF. CDR3 bases: TGTGCCAGCAGTGAGGGGGGGCAGTCTTTGTTC. Based on the CDR3 plus reference TRBV2 and TRBJ1-2, the full variable domain is EPEVTQTPSHQVTQMGQEVILRCVPISNHLYFYWYRQILGQKVEFLVSFYNNEISEKSEIFDDQFSVERPDGSNFTLKIRSTKLEDSAMYFCASSEGGQSLFGSGTRLTVV.